The 28 T cell receptor beta chains in this list originate from one sample, sequenced in a study of cytomegalovirus exposure and HLA in healthy donors. The PCR made use of 60 Vbeta and 13 Jbeta primers. Profiling relied on immunoSEQ multiplex PCR, and the TCRdb table lists in-frame clones only, not all of them. The repertoire holds approximately 72,000 clones, with approximately 70% as singletons. The material sequenced was PBMCs. Every receptor here comes from a man between 35 and 55 years old in good health and CMV-seropositive.

The chain couples TRBV5-1 to TRBJ2-3; TRBD2 matches at 8 bases. Germline CDR1 SGHRS, CDR2 YFSETQ. This CDR3 contains 14 residues. Trimming cost V 6 bases and J 7 bases; bases outside gene matches: 10. CDR3 nucleotide sequence: TGCGCCAGCACAGAAGCGGGGGTACGAAATACGCAGTATTTT. This gives the protein CASTEAGVRNTQYF.

This chain joins TRBV11-1 and TRBJ2-7, with a weak D call TRBD2 (5 bases). This CDR3 comprises 13 residues. V lost 5 bases to trimming and J lost 5 bases, with 13 bases between them. The germline CDR1 and CDR2 sequences are SGHAT and FQDESV (reference sequence). Here the CDR3 DNA reads TGTGCCAGCAGCCTCCTCGGGGTAGACGAGCAGTACTTC. Translated: CASSLLGVDEQYF.

This chain links TRBV10-3 with TRBJ1-1; 9 bases are shared with TRBD1. Looked up from germline, CDR1 is ENHRY and CDR2 is SYGVKD. The CDR3 has 13 amino acids. Losses at the gene ends were 8 bases for V and 7 bases for J; bases not matched to a gene: 8. The CDR3 DNA is TGTGCCATCGCATTCGGGACAGGGCGTGAAGCTTTCTTT. Its translation is CAIAFGTGREAFF.

The rearrangement uses TRBV5-1 and TRBJ2-1; possible D gene TRBD2, 6 bases. The CDR3 consists of 14 residues. With 0 bases removed from V and 5 bases from J, the gap between germline ends came to 9 bases. Germline lookup yields CDR1 SGHRS and CDR2 YFSETQ. CDR3 residues: CASSLGSGHNEQFF. DNA of the CDR3: TGCGCCAGCAGCTTGGGTAGCGGACACAATGAGCAGTTCTTC.

The chain uses TRBV5-8 and TRBJ1-5; 9 bases are shared with TRBD1. Germline CDR1 reads SGHTS; CDR2 reads YDEGEE. With V trimmed by 3 bases and J by 4 bases, 2 bases remained unmatched. This CDR3 contains 14 residues. In nucleotides, the CDR3 is TGTGCCAGCAGCTGGGACAGGGAAAATCAGCCCCAGCATTTT. Translation: CASSWDRENQPQHF.

The CDR3 loop reads CSVVTRNRLAGGLVTQYF. CDR3 in DNA: TGCAGCGTTGTTACAAGAAACCGACTAGCGGGGGGGCTGGTGACCCAGTACTTC. The chain carries TRBV29-1 and TRBJ2-5; TRBD2 matches at 14 bases. With 4 bases clipped from V and 7 bases from J, the junction kept 17 bases outside the gene matches. CDR3 length: 18 residues. From germline, CDR1 is SQVTM and CDR2 ANQGSEA. Full variable domain (outside the CDR3, taken from reference TRBV29-1 and TRBJ2-5): SAVISQKPSRDICQRGTSLTIQCQVDSQVTMMFWYRQQPGQSLTLIATANQGSEATYESGFVIDKFPISRPNLTFSTLTVSNMSPEDSSIYLCSVVTRNRLAGGLVTQYFGPGTRLLVL.

This chain links TRBV7-9 with TRBJ1-4; the match to TRBD1 covers 8 bases. V lost 6 bases, J lost 6 bases, and 9 bases stayed unmatched. Germline loops: CDR1 SEHNR, CDR2 FQNEAQ (reference sequence). This CDR3 region has 15 residues. The CDR3 here is CASSVGDRLYEKLFF. As DNA, the CDR3 is TGTGCCAGCAGTGTGGGGGACAGGCTTTATGAAAAACTGTTTTTT.

The chain recombines TRBV30 with TRBJ1-6; D ambiguous. The V gene's germline CDR1 is GTSNPN and CDR2 SVGIG (reference sequence). V lost 2 bases and J lost 10, with 18 bases in between. This CDR3 has 15 residues. CDR3 in amino acids: CAWSSRAYHSSPLHF. The CDR3 DNA follows: TGTGCCTGGAGTTCGAGGGCCTACCATAGCTCACCCCTCCACTTT.

The V call is TRBV7-2, the J call TRBJ2-2; 9 nucleotides match TRBD2. Germline V lookup: CDR1 SGHTA, CDR2 FQGNSA. V lost 5 bases and J lost 6; bases outside the gene matches: 10. The CDR3 is 16 residues long. As DNA, the CDR3 is TGTGCCAGCAGCCCAGGGGCGGGGGGGTTGTCCGGGGAGCTGTTTTTT. Protein: CASSPGAGGLSGELFF.

This clone was seen just once. The chain joins TRBV4-1 to TRBJ2-3, with D perhaps matching TRBD1 (6 bases). The CDR3 extends over 15 amino acids. The V gene's germline CDR1 is MGHRA and CDR2 YSYEKL. The V gene lost 0 bases and the J gene lost 1 base, with 8 bases spanning the gap. In nucleotides, the CDR3 is TGCGCCAGCAGCCAAGAGAGGACAGGCACAGATACGCAGTATTTT. As protein: CASSQERTGTDTQYF.

The chain uses TRBV6-5 and TRBJ2-3, with a possible D match to TRBD1 (6 bases). V shed 2 bases and J shed 4 bases, with 7 bases lying between them. Germline lookup yields CDR1 MNHEY and CDR2 SVGAGI. The CDR3 length is 13 residues. CDR3 coding DNA: TGTGCCAGCAGTTACCAGGGGTCAGATACGCAGTATTTT. Its translation is CASSYQGSDTQYF.

This chain connects TRBV4-2 to TRBJ2-2, with D possibly TRBD1 on 6 matching bases. CDR3 length equals 14 residues. Per germline, CDR1 LGHNA and CDR2 YNFKEQ. V was clipped by 4 bases and J by 1 base, with 7 bases between them. The CDR3 nucleotides read TGTGCCAGCAGCCCGGGACAGAACACCGGGGAGCTGTTTTTT. It codes for CASSPGQNTGELFF.

This clone has more than one count but fewer than ten. The chain uses TRBV7-9 and TRBJ2-3, with 10 positions matching TRBD2. Germline V lookup: CDR1 SEHNR, CDR2 FQNEAQ (reference sequence). The CDR3 totals 15 residues. The junction had 3 bases not matched to a gene; V was cut back by 0 bases and J by 6 bases. The CDR3 bases are TGTGCCAGCAGCTTAGCCATGACTAGCGGGGATACGCAGTATTTT. Its protein is CASSLAMTSGDTQYF.

Concerning this clone: Sequence at one end of the junction differs from germline and may be a read error. Other DNA variants within this sample encode the same CDR3. The CDR3 DNA sequence: TGCGCCAGCAGCCCGACAGGGGTAACTGGGAACACCATATATTTT. Amino acids: CASSPTGVTGNTIYF. The chain links TRBV5-1 to TRBJ1-3; 8 nucleotides align to TRBD1. The CDR3 spans 15 residues. Germline assignment: CDR1 SGHRS and CDR2 YFSETQ.

The chain links TRBV25-1 to TRBJ2-1; D possibly corresponds to TRBD2 (5 bases). CDR3 length equals 14 residues. V lost 3 bases to trimming and J lost 7 bases, with 13 bases between them. Germline V gene lookup returns CDR1 MGHDK and CDR2 SYGVNS. The CDR3: CASSDGGRGNEQFF. The CDR3 DNA reads as TGTGCCAGCAGTGACGGTGGGCGAGGGAATGAGCAGTTCTTC.

In this sample, this clone turned up a few times. The V call is TRBV7-2, the J call TRBJ1-4; 8 nucleotides align to TRBD1. The length of the CDR3 is 15 residues. V lost 4 bases, J lost 8 bases, and 9 bases stayed unmatched. Germline V lookup: CDR1 SGHTA, CDR2 FQGNSA. CDR3 DNA: TGTGCCAGCAGCTGGTCCTGGACAGGGAGGGAAAAACTGTTTTTT. Translating it yields CASSWSWTGREKLFF.

The V call is TRBV5-1, the J call TRBJ2-3; weak D call: TRBD1 (5 bases). Trimming removed 4 bases from V and 6 bases from J, with 15 bases in between. Germline loops: CDR1 SGHRS, CDR2 YFSETQ. This CDR3 is 14 amino acids long. The CDR3 here is CASSSGQKGDTQYF. The CDR3 DNA follows: TGCGCCAGCAGCAGTGGACAAAAGGGGGATACGCAGTATTTT. Full variable domain (missing parts from reference TRBV5-1 and TRBJ2-3): KAGVTQTPRYLIKTRGQQVTLSCSPISGHRSVSWYQQTPGQGLQFLFEYFSETQRNKGNFPGRFSGRQFSNSRSEMNVSTLELGDSALYLCASSSGQKGDTQYFGPGTRLTVL.

The chain recombines TRBV6-1 with TRBJ2-6, with 8 bases that match TRBD2. The J segment lost 4 bases and the V segment lost 8 bases, leaving 7 bases of the junction unmatched. The CDR3 is 15 amino acids. Per the germline V gene, CDR1 is MNHNS and CDR2 is SASEGT. This CDR3 is CASGAGAAGANVLTF. CDR3 DNA: TGTGCCAGCGGAGCGGGGGCGGCAGGGGCCAACGTCCTGACTTTC.

The genes are TRBV30 and TRBJ2-4; a possible D gene is TRBD1 (6 bases). CDR3 length equals 15 residues. The V end lost 4 bases, the J end lost 0 bases, and 13 bases lay between the germline ends. The V gene's germline CDR1 is GTSNPN and CDR2 SVGIG (reference sequence). The CDR3 nucleotides read TGTGCCTGGAACCGGGACATTGTAGCCAAAAACATTCAGTACTTC. Its translation is CAWNRDIVAKNIQYF.

This rearrangement joins TRBV27 to TRBJ1-4, with a weak D call TRBD1 (5 bases). Trimming pared 0 bases from V and 8 bases from J, leaving 19 bases between. CDR3 length: 17 residues. Germline CDR1 reads MNHEY; CDR2 reads SMNVEV (reference sequence). The CDR3: CASSLSGPGGLGEKLFF. The CDR3 DNA sequence: TGTGCCAGCAGTTTATCAGGGCCGGGGGGACTAGGGGAAAAACTGTTTTTT.

The chain combines TRBV6-5 with TRBJ2-5; the D gene is possibly TRBD1 (6 bases). This CDR3 region has 14 residues. V lost 0 bases to trimming and J lost 1 base, with 6 bases between them. Germline-derived CDR1 and CDR2 are MNHEY and SVGAGI. The CDR3 loop reads CASSYSGAQETQYF. The CDR3 nucleotides read TGTGCCAGCAGTTACTCGGGGGCCCAAGAGACCCAGTACTTC.

This clone was recorded only once. The chain couples TRBV27 to TRBJ1-1, with unresolved D. CDR3 length: 14 amino acids. Per germline, CDR1 MNHEY and CDR2 SMNVEV (reference sequence). Trimming removed 0 bases from V and 1 base from J, with 6 bases in between. The CDR3, as DNA: TGTGCCAGCAGTTTATCTTTTCGGAACACTGAAGCTTTCTTT. This gives the protein CASSLSFRNTEAFF.

The V gene is TRBV18, the J gene TRBJ1-1; 7 bases align to TRBD1. The CDR3 covers 16 residues. The ends lost 2 bases at V and 8 bases at J; junction bases unmatched: 14. The germline V gene encodes CDR1 KGHSH and CDR2 LQKENI. Here the CDR3 reads CASSPSLTDRAEEAFF. The CDR3 region has the DNA TGTGCCAGCTCACCATCCTTGACTGACAGGGCGGAGGAAGCTTTCTTT.

In this sample, this clone turned up a few times. V gene TRBV7-9 combines with J gene TRBJ1-4, with D uncertain. Trimming left V 1 base short and J 2 bases short, with 5 bases between. Germline CDR1 and CDR2: SEHNR and FQNEAQ (reference sequence). CDR3 length: 14 residues. CDR3 DNA: TGTGCCAGCAGCTTAGTTATGACTAATGAAAAACTGTTTTTT. It translates to CASSLVMTNEKLFF.

CDR3 bases: TGTGCCTGGGGGACAGTAAACTATGGCTACACCTTC. Its protein product is CAWGTVNYGYTF. The J gene is TRBJ1-2, the V gene TRBV30; 7 bases are shared with TRBD1. The CDR3 totals 12 residues. Looked up from germline, CDR1 is GTSNPN and CDR2 is SVGIG (reference sequence). J was trimmed by 2 bases and V by 5 bases; bases with no gene match: 2.

This chain uses TRBV5-1 with TRBJ1-1; no firm D call. CDR3 length equals 13 residues. The V gene's germline CDR1 is SGHRS and CDR2 YFSETQ. V was shortened by 0 bases and J by 4 bases, with 7 bases between the two germline ends. As DNA, the CDR3 is TGCGCCAGCAGCTTGGACAGAGCCACTGAAGCTTTCTTT. Protein product: CASSLDRATEAFF.

The chain employs TRBV30 and TRBJ2-6; tentatively, D is TRBD1 (6 bases). Trimming took off 1 base at V and 12 bases at J, with 7 bases between the two ends. There are 11 residues in the CDR3. Germline V lookup: CDR1 GTSNPN, CDR2 SVGIG (reference sequence). The CDR3 sequence is CAWSEGGVLTF. CDR3 nucleotides: TGTGCCTGGAGTGAAGGGGGCGTCCTGACTTTC.

This chain joins TRBV30 and TRBJ2-3; D gene ambiguous. Germline V gene sequence: CDR1 GTSNPN, CDR2 SVGIG (reference sequence). There are 13 residues in the CDR3. Trimming stripped 2 bases from V and 6 bases from J, with 12 bases between. CDR3 region: CAWSPPVSDTQYF. DNA of the CDR3: TGTGCCTGGAGTCCCCCGGTTTCCGATACGCAGTATTTT.